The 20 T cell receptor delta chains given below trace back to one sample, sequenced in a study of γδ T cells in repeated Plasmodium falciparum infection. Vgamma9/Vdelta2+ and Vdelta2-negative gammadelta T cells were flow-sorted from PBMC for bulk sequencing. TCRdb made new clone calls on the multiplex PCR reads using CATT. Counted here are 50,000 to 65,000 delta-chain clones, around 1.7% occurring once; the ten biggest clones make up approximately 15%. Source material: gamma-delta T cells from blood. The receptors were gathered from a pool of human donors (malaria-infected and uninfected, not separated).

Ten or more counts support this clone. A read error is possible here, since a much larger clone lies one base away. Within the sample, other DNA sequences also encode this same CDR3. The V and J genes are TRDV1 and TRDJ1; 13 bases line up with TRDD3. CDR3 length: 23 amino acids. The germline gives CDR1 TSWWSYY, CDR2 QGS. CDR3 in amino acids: CALGDRGRPWSILGDTSTDKLIF. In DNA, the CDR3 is TGTGCTCTTGGGGACCGGGGGCGACCTTGGAGCATACTGGGGGATACGTCCACCGATAAACTCATCTTC.

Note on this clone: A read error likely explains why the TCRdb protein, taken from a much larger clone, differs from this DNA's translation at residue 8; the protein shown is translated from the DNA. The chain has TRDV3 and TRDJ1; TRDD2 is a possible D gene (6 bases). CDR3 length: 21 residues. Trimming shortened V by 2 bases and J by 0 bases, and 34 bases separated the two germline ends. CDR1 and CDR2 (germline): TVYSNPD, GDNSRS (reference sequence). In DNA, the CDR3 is TGTGCCTTTGCACGCGACTCCTACCTAGTCCCCCAACCCAAGTACACCGATAAACTCATCTTT. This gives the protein CAFARDSYLVPQPKYTDKLIF.

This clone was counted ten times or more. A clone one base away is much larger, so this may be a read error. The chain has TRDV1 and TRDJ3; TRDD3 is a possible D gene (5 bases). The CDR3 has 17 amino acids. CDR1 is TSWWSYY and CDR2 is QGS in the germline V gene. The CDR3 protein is CALGVNHRPWDTLQMFF. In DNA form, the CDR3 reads TGTGCTCTTGGGGTAAACCACAGGCCCTGGGACACCCTACAGATGTTTTTC.

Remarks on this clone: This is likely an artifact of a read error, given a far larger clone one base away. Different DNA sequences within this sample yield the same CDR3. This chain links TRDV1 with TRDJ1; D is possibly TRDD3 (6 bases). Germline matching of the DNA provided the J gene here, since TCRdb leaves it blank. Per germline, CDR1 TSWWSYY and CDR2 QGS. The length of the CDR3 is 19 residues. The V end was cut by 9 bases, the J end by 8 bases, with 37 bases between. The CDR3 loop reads CALVELPRLGLLNYLKLIF. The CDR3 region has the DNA TGTGCTCTCGTGGAGCTGCCGAGGCTGGGGTTACTAAACTACCTGAAACTCATCTTT.

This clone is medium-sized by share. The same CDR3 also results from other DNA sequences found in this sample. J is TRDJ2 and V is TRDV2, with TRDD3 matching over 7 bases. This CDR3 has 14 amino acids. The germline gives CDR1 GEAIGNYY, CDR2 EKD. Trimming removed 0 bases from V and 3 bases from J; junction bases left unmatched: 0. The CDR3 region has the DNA TGTGCCTGTGACACCTGGGGGATGACAGCACAACTCTTCTTT. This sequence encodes CACDTWGMTAQLFF.

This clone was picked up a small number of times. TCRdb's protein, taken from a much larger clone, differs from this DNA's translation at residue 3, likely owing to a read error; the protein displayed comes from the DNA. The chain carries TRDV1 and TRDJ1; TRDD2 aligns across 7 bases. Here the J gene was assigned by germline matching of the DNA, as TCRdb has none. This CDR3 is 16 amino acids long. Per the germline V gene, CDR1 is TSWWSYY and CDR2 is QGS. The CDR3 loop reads CAFGETSSYSTDKLIF. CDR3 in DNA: TGTGCTTTTGGGGAAACATCTTCCTATAGCACCGATAAACTCATCTTT.

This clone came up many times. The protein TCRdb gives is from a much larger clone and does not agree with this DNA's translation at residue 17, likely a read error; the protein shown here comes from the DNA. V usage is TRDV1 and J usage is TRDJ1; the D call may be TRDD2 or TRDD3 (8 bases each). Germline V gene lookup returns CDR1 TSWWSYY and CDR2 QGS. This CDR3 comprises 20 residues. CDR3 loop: CALGEPLFLHLGIPSDRLIF. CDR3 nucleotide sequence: TGTGCTCTTGGGGAACCACTCTTCCTACATTTGGGGATACCTTCCGATAGACTCATCTTT.

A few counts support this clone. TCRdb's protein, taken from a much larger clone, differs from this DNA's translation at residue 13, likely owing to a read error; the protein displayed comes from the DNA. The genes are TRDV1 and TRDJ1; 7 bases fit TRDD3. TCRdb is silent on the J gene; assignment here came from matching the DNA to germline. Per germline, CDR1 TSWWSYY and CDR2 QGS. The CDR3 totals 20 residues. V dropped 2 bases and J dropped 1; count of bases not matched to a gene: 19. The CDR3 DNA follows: TGTGCTCTTGGGGAATCCGACTGGGGATCCTTCAACATCCTCACCGATAAACTCATCTTT. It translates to CALGESDWGSFNILTDKLIF.

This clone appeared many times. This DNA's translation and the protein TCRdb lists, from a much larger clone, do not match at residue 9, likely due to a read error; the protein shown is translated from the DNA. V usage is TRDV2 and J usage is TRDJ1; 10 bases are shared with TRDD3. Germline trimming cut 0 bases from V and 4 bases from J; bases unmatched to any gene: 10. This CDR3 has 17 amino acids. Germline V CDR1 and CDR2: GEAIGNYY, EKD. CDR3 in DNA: TGTGCCTGTGACACCGGATCAGTCCGGGGGATACGCGATAAACTCATCTTT. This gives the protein CACDTGSVRGIRDKLIF.

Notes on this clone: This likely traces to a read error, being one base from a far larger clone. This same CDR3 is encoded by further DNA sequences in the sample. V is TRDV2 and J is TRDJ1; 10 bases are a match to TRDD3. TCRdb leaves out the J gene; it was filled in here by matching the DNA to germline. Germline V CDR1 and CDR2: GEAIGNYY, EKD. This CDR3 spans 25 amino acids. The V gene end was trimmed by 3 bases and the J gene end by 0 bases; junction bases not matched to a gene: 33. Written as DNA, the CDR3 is TGTGCCTGTGACCCAATCCGTTCAAGTTCCTACTCGTGGGGGATACTAAGGGCGTACACCGATAAACTCATCTTT. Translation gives CACDPIRSSSYSWGILRAYTDKLIF.

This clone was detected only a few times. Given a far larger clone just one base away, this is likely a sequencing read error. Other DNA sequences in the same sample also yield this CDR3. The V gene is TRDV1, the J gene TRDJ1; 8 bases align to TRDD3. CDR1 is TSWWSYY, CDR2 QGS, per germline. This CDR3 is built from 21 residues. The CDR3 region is CALGEPLFLRPYLGDTDKLIF. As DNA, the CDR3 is TGTGCTCTTGGGGAACCGCTCTTTTTACGGCCCTACCTGGGGGACACCGATAAGCTCATCTTT.

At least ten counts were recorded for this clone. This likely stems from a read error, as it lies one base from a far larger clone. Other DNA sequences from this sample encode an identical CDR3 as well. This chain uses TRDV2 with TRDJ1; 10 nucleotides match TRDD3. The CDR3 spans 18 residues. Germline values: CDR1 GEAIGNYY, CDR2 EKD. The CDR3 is CACDHSSLGDPYTDKLIF. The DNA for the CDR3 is TGTGCCTGTGACCATTCTTCACTGGGGGATCCGTACACCGATAAACTTATCTTT.

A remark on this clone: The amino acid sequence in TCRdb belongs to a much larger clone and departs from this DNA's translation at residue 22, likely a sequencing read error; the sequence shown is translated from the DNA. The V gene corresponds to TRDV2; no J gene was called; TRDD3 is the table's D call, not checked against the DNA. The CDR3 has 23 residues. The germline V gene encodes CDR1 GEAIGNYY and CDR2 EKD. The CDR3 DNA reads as TGTGCCTGTGACACCGCCCCGGCACGTGGAGTGGGGGATACGACCTACCTACCTGGTAAACTCACCTTT. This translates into CACDTAPARGVGDTTYLPGKLTF.

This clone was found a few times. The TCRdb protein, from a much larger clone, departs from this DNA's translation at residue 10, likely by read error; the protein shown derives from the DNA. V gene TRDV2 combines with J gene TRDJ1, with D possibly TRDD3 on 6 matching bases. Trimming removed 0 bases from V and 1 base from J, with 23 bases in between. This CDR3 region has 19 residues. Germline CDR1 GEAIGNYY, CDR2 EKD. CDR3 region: CACDTLPPGRYGSTDKLIF. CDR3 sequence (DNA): TGTGCCTGTGACACCCTGCCTCCTGGGAGATACGGAAGCACCGATAAACTCATCTTT.

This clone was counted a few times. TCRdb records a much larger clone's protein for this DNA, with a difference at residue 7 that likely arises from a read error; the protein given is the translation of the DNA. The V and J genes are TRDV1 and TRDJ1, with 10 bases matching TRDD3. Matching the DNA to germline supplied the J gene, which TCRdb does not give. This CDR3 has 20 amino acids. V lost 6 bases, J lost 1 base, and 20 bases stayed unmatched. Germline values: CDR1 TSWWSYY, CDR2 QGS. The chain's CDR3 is CALGDYPNYWGMYSTDKLIF. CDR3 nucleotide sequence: TGTGCTCTTGGTGACTACCCCAATTACTGGGGGATGTATTCCACCGATAAACTCATCTTT.

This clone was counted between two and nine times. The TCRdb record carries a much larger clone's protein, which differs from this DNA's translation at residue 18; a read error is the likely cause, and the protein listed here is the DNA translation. In DNA, the CDR3 is TGTGCTCTTGGGGAACAGGGGGGGAGTACTGGGGGATACGAAGTATTTTCCTTCTGGGACACCCGACAGATGTTTTTC. Amino acid sequence: CALGEQGGSTGGYEVFSFWDTRQMFF. The chain uses TRDV1 and TRDJ3, with TRDD3 matching over 13 bases. Matching the DNA to germline supplied the J gene, which TCRdb does not give. This CDR3 has 26 amino acids. V gave up 1 base and J gave up 3 bases; unmatched junction bases: 24. Looked up from germline, CDR1 is TSWWSYY and CDR2 is QGS.

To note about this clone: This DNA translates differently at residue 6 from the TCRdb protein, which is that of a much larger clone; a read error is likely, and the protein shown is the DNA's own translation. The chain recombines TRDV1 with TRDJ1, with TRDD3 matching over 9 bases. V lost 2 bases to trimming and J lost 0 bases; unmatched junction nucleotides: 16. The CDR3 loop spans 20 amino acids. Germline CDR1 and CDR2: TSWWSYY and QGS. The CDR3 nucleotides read TGTGCTCTTGGGGAATGGAATCAGGGGGATACTCTCCTTGACACCGATAAACTCATCTTT. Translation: CALGEWNQGDTLLDTDKLIF.

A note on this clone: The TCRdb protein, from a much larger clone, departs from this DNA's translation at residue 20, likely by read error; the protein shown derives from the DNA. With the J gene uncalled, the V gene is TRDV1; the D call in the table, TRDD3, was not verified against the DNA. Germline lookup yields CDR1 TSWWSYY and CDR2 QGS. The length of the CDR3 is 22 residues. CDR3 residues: CALGRTWGIRVSSSWDTRQTFF. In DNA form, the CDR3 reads TGTGCTCTTGGGCGAACGTGGGGGATACGCGTTTCGAGCTCCTGGGACACCCGACAGACGTTTTTC.

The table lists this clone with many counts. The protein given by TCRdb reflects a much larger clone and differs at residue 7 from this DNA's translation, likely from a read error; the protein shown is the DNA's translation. CDR3: CALGELGLPEYWGRGWDTDKLIF. CDR3 bases: TGTGCTCTTGGGGAACTCGGCCTTCCCGAGTACTGGGGGAGGGGTTGGGACACCGATAAACTCATCTTT. V usage is TRDV1 and J usage is TRDJ1; 9 positions match TRDD3. The J gene, not given by TCRdb, was assigned here from a germline match of the nucleotide sequence. The CDR3 has 23 amino acids. Trimming removed 0 bases from V and 0 bases from J; junction bases left unmatched: 23. Germline assignment: CDR1 TSWWSYY and CDR2 QGS.

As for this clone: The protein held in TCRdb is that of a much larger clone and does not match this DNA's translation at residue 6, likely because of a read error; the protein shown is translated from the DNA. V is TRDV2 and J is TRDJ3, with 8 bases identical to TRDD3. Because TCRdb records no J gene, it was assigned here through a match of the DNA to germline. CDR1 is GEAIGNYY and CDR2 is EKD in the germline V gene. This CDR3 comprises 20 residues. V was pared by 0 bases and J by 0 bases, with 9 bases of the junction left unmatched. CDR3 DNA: TGTGCCTGTGACACCACGCTGGGGATACCCCGCTCCTGGGACACCCGACAGATGTTTTTC. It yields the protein CACDTTLGIPRSWDTRQMFF.